This T cell receptor beta chain appears in the sequencing data of a study of blood T cells in healthy people across ages. No fewer than 6 million PBMCs went into each sample. A second PCR of roughly 7 to 11 cycles used a sample-barcoded 5' primer and a J-beta primer mix. Template switching added a 12-random-nucleotide identifier to every cDNA molecule. TCRdb redid the calling of the 5' RACE reads with MiXCR, one entry per CDR3 protein. The data show some 1.6 million distinct CDR3 sequences, about 32% seen once. This clonotype was observed a few times. The target antigen is unknown. Broader study findings: Both higher diversity and more naive CD4+ cells marked long-lived donors when set against aged donors. Diversity of TCR beta correlated strongly with naive T cell percentage.

CDR1 and CDR2 (germline): SNHLY, FYNNEI. V was shortened by 1 base and J by 1 base, with 12 bases between the two germline ends. The CDR3 has 16 amino acids. This sequence originates from a woman in her twenties or thirties in good health. The chain combines TRBV2 with TRBJ2-3, with D tentatively TRBD1 (6 bases). The material sequenced was blood. The DNA for the CDR3 is TGTGCCAGCAGTGAAGGGACAGCCATACGCACAGATACGCAGTATTTT. The encoded protein is CASSEGTAIRTDTQYF.